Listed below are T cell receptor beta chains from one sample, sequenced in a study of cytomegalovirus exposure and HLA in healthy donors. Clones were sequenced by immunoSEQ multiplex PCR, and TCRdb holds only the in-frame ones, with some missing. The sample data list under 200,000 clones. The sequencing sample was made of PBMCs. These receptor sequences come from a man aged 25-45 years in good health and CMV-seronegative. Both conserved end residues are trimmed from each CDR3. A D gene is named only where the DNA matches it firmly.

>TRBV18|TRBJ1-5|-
ASSPTGGSNQPQH
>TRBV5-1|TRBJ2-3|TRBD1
ASSSGQGGPDTQY
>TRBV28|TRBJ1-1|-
ASTLPQDTEAF
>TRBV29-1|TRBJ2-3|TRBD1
SVRQGTPTDTQY
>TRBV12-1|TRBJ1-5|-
ASSLEQGSNQPQH
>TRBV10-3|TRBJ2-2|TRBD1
AIRKDRVNTGELF
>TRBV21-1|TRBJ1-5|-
ASNRGAQVNQPQH
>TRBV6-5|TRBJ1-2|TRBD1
ASSPHTGAGYGYT
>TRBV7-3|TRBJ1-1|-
ASSLMAQNTEAF
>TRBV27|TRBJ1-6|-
ASSLGTGHNSPLH
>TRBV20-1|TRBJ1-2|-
SARTVYGYT
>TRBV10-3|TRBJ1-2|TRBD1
AIRLEEDRVGKAYGYT
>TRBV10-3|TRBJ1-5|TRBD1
AISSGQGSNQPQH
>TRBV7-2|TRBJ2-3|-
ASSLWTYLTDTQY
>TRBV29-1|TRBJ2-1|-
SVDGYNEQF
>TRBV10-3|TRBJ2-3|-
AISEQGTDTQY
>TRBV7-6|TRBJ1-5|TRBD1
ASSPTQGAVQPQH
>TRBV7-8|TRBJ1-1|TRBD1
ASSLGQGASNTEAF
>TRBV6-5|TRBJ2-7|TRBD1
ASSLGTGLSYEQY
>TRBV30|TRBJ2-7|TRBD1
AWSGVDRGGGYEQY
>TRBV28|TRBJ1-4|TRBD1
ASSPGQGEKLF
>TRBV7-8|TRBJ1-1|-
ASSLRVSGSTEAF